Below, one T cell receptor beta chain is given with its context. The CDR3 has 14 amino acids. The V end was cut by 0 bases, the J end by 6 bases, with 12 bases between. Germline V gene sequence: CDR1 SEHNR, CDR2 FQNEAQ (reference sequence). The sample belongs to a study of identical twins. A single record per CDR3 protein comes from TCRdb applying MiXCR to the 5' RACE reads. The data hold roughly 1,500,000 distinct CDR3 sequences, with roughly 35% observed a single time. J is TRBJ2-7 and V is TRBV7-9; possible D gene TRBD2, 5 bases. The sequence was collected from a newborn girl in good health. Source material: cord blood. This CDR3 is CASSLAASSGEQYF. The DNA for the CDR3 is TGTGCCAGCAGCTTAGCGGCTAGCTCTGGCGAGCAGTACTTC.